The 9 T cell receptor beta chains below were found in one sample sequenced in a study of OX40 agonist ivuxolimab in advanced cancers. Libraries were prepared by immunoSEQ multiplex PCR; TCRdb keeps only in-frame clonotypes and omits some of them. The sample lists about 76,000 clones, about 87% seen once, with over 2% in the top ten. Sample: CD4+ or CD8+ T cells sorted from blood, taken in a trial of the OX40 agonist ivuxolimab. These receptor sequences come from an adult with an advanced solid tumor such as melanoma, head and neck, liver or kidney cancer.

This clone was detected once. This sequence joins TRBV5-5 and TRBJ2-2; 9 nucleotides match TRBD1. Germline V gene data show CDR1 as SGHKS and CDR2 as YYEKEE (reference sequence). After removal of 0 bases from V and 3 bases from J, the junction contained 12 bases not matched to a gene. The CDR3 has 19 residues. The chain's CDR3 is CASSLGRARGQGYTGELFF. The CDR3 region has the DNA TGTGCCAGCAGCTTGGGTAGGGCTAGGGGACAGGGCTACACCGGGGAGCTGTTTTTT.

This clone has only one observation. The chain is built from TRBV30 and TRBJ1-4; TRBD1 is a possible D gene (6 bases). The ends were cut back, 5 bases at V and 8 bases at J, with 15 bases in the middle. The CDR3 spans 13 residues. Germline CDR1 and CDR2: GTSNPN and SVGIG (reference sequence). CDR3 in amino acids: CAWSTGRREKLFF. As DNA, the CDR3 is TGTGCCTGGTCGACAGGACGGAGGGAAAAACTGTTTTTT.

This clone was detected once. The chain uses TRBV15 and TRBJ1-6; TRBD1 is a possible D gene (5 bases). The length of the CDR3 is 15 residues. V was shortened by 1 base and J by 5 bases, with 9 bases between the two germline ends. Germline V gene lookup returns CDR1 LNHNV and CDR2 YYDKDF (reference sequence). In nucleotides, the CDR3 is TGTGCCACCAGCAGAGGGGGGACGGATAATTCACCCCTCCACTTT. Amino acids: CATSRGGTDNSPLHF.

The genes are TRBV5-1 and TRBJ1-2; 10 bases are a match to TRBD1. The CDR3 has 15 residues. Losses at the gene ends were 4 bases for V and 7 bases for J; bases not matched to a gene: 10. Looked up from germline, CDR1 is SGHRS and CDR2 is YFSETQ. CDR3 residues: CASSKRTGGEGGYTF. The CDR3, as DNA: TGCGCCAGCAGCAAGCGGACAGGGGGAGAAGGTGGCTACACCTTC.

This clone was counted only a few times. The chain is built from TRBV7-9 and TRBJ1-4, with D hard to call. The CDR3 has 15 amino acids. V dropped 5 bases and J dropped 0 bases, with 10 bases sitting between them. CDR1 and CDR2 from the germline V gene are SEHNR and FQNEAQ (reference sequence). The CDR3, as DNA: TGTGCCAGCAGCCCTTCGGCCACAACTAATGAAAAACTGTTTTTT. Translating gives CASSPSATTNEKLFF.

In DNA form, the CDR3 reads TGTGCCAGCAGCCCTCAACCGAGCGGGGGAGTGGATACGCAGTATTTT. This sequence encodes CASSPQPSGGVDTQYF. The rearrangement links TRBV7-2 to TRBJ2-3, with TRBD2 identical over 8 bases. This CDR3 is 16 amino acids long. Germline CDR1 SGHTA, CDR2 FQGNSA. J lost 6 bases, V lost 5 bases, and 13 bases had no gene match.

The J gene is TRBJ1-2, the V gene TRBV29-1; D uncertain. This CDR3 has 11 amino acids. V shed 4 bases and J shed 3 bases, with 6 bases lying between them. Germline CDR1 SQVTM, CDR2 ANQGSEA. The CDR3 sequence: CSVGQYYGYTF. In DNA, the CDR3 is TGCAGCGTTGGTCAGTACTATGGCTACACCTTC.

The chain couples TRBV19 to TRBJ1-2; TRBD1 matches at 12 bases. CDR3 length: 14 residues. V shed 7 bases, J shed 8 bases, and the junction held 8 bases outside the gene matches. Germline V gene data show CDR1 as LNHDA and CDR2 as SQIVND (reference sequence). In DNA form, the CDR3 reads TGTGCCAGTAACCAGGGACAGGGGGCTATCGGCTACACCTTC. It specifies CASNQGQGAIGYTF.

J is TRBJ1-4 and V is TRBV30; 8 nucleotides match TRBD1. V was clipped by 5 bases and J by 4 bases; unmatched bases: 9. Germline V gene sequence: CDR1 GTSNPN, CDR2 SVGIG (reference sequence). The CDR3 is 15 residues long. In DNA form, the CDR3 reads TGTGCCTGGGGTGGGACAGGACTTAGTAATGAAAAACTGTTTTTT. This encodes CAWGGTGLSNEKLFF.